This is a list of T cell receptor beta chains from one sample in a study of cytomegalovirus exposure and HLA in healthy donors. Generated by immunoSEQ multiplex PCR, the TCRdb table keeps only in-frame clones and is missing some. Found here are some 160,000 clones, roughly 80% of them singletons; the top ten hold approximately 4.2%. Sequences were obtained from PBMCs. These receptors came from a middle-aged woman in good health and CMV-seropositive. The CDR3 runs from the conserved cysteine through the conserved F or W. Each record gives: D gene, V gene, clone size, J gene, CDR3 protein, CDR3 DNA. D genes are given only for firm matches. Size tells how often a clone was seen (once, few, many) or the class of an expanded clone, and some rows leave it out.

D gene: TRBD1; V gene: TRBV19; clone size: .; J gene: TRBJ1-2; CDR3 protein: CASSIWGQNYGYTF; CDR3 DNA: TGTGCCAGTAGTATATGGGGACAGAACTATGGCTACACCTTC
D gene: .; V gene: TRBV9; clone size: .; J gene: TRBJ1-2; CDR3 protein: CASSVDSQSYGYTF; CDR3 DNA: TGTGCCAGCAGCGTAGATTCCCAGTCCTATGGCTACACCTTC
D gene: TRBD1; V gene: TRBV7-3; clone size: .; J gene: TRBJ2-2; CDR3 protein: CASSSSRDRGIAGELFF; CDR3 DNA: TGTGCCAGCAGCTCTAGCCGGGACAGGGGTATTGCCGGGGAGCTGTTTTTT
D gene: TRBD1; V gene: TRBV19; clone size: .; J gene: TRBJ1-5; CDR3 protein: CASSIPGQGSNQPQHF; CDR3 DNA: TGTGCCAGTAGTATCCCGGGACAGGGGAGCAATCAGCCCCAGCATTTT
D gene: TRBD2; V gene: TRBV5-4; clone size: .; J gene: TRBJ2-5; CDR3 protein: CASSLAGVGETQYF; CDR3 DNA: TGTGCCAGCAGCTTAGCGGGAGTGGGGGAGACCCAGTACTTC
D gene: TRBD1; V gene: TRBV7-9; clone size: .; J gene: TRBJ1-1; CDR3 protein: CASSPGQMNTEAFF; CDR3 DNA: TGTGCCAGCAGCCCGGGACAGATGAACACTGAAGCTTTCTTT
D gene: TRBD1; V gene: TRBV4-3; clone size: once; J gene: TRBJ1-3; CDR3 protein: CASSQESQGAQGNTIYF; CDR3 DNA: TGCGCCAGCAGCCAAGAATCGCAGGGGGCGCAGGGAAACACCATATATTTT
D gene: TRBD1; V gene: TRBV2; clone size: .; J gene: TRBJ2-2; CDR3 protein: CANLLTGTGNTGELFF; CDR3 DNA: TGTGCCAACCTGCTGACCGGGACAGGGAACACCGGGGAGCTGTTTTTT
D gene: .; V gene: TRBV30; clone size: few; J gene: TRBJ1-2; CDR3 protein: CAWISQLGYGYTF; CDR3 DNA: TGTGCCTGGATCAGTCAGCTAGGCTATGGCTACACCTTC
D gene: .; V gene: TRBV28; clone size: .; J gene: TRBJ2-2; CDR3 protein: CASKQGLNTGELFF; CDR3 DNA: TGTGCCAGCAAACAGGGTCTAAACACCGGGGAGCTGTTTTTT
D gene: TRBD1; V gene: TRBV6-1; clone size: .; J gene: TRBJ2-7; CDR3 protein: CASKRQGELPYEQYF; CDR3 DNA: TGTGCCAGCAAGCGACAGGGAGAACTTCCCTACGAGCAGTACTTC
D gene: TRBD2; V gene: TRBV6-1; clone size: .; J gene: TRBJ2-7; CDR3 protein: CASTSGGTYEQYF; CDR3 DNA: TGTGCCAGTACTAGCGGGGGGACCTACGAGCAGTACTTC
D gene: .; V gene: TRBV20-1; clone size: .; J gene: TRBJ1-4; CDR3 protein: CSASREKLFF; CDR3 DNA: TGCAGTGCTAGTCGTGAAAAACTGTTTTTT
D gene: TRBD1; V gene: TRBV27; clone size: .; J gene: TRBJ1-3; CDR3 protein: CASMSGGGNTIYF; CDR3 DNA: TGTGCCAGCATGTCAGGGGGTGGAAACACCATATATTTT
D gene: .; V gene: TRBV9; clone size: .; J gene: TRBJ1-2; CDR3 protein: CASTGGESPNYGYTF; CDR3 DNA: TGTGCCAGCACCGGAGGGGAGTCCCCTAACTATGGCTACACCTTC
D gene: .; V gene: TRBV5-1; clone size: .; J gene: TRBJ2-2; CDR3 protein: CASTRGVGSWEELFF; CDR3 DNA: TGCGCCAGCACCCGCGGGGTCGGGAGCTGGGAGGAGCTGTTTTTT
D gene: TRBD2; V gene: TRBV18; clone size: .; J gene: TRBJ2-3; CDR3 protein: CASSRGGTDTQYF; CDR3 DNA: TGTGCCAGCTCTCGGGGGGGCACAGATACGCAGTATTTT
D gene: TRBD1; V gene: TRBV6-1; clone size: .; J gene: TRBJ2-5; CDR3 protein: CASSGLTGVQETQYF; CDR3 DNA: TGTGCCAGCAGTGGGCTGACAGGGGTCCAAGAGACCCAGTACTTC
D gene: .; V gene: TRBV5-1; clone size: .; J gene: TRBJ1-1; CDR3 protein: CASSRDGGNTEAFF; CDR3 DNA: TGCGCCAGCAGCAGGGATGGAGGGAACACTGAAGCTTTCTTT
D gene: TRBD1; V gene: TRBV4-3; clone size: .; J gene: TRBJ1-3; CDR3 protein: CASSARDRGNTIYF; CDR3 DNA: TGCGCCAGCAGCGCCCGGGACAGGGGGAACACCATATATTTT
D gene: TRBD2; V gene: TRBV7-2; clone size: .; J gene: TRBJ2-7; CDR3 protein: CASSLETSGTYEQYF; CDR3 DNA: TGTGCCAGCAGCTTGGAGACTAGCGGCACCTACGAGCAGTACTTC
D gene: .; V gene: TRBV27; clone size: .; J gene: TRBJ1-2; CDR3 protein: CASSSRGSGDGYTF; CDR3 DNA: TGTGCCAGCAGTAGCCGTGGGAGTGGAGATGGCTACACCTTC
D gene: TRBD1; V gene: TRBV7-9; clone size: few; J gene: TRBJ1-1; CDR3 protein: CASSFGDRRGTEAFF; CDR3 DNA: TGTGCCAGCAGCTTTGGGGACAGACGGGGGACTGAAGCTTTCTTT
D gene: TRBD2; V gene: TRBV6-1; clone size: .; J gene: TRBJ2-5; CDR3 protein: CASSEAISGAPPFYF; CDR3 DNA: TGTGCCAGCAGTGAAGCGATTAGCGGGGCCCCTCCGTTTTACTTC
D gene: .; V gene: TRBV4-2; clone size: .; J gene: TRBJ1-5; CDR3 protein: CASSQGQALRQPQHF; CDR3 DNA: TGTGCCAGCAGCCAAGGCCAGGCTCTTCGCCAGCCCCAGCATTTT
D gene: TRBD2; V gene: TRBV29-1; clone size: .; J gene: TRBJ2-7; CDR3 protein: CSVEGLAGASEQYF; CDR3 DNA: TGCAGCGTTGAAGGACTAGCGGGAGCGTCGGAGCAGTACTTC
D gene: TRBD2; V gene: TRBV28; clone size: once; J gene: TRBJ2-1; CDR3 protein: CASSYPSGRAFGNEQFF; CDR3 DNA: TGTGCCAGCAGTTACCCTAGCGGGAGGGCCTTCGGGAATGAGCAGTTCTTC
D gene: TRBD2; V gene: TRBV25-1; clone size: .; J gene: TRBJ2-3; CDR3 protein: CAIKGGLAGFSTDTQYF; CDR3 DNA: TGTGCCATCAAGGGGGGACTAGCGGGCTTCAGCACAGATACGCAGTATTTT
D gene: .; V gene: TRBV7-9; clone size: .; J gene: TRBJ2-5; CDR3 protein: CASSPGKETQYF; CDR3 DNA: TGTGCCAGCAGCCCAGGGAAAGAGACCCAGTACTTC
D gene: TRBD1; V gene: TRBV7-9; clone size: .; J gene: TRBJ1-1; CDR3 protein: CASSLRGKGDREAFF; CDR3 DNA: TGTGCCAGCAGCTTAAGGGGGAAAGGGGACAGGGAAGCTTTCTTT
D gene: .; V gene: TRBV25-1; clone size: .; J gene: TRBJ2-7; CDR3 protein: CASSGGDWALRGEQYF; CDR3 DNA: TGTGCCAGCAGTGGGGGGGACTGGGCCTTGAGGGGCGAGCAGTACTTC
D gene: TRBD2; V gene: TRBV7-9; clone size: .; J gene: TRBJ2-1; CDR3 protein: CASSTSGRNEQFF; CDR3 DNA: TGTGCCAGCAGCACGTCCGGGAGGAATGAGCAGTTCTTC
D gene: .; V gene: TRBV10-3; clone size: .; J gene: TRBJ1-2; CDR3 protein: CAISESGEGYGYTF; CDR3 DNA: TGTGCCATCAGTGAGTCGGGGGAGGGATATGGCTACACCTTC
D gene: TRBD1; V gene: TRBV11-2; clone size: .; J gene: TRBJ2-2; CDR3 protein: CASSLVWGQVATGELFF; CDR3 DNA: TGTGCCAGCAGCTTAGTTTGGGGACAGGTGGCCACCGGGGAGCTGTTTTTT
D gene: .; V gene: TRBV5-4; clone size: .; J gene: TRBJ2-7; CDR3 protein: CASSLDGGAHEQYF; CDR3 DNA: TGTGCCAGCAGCTTGGATGGCGGGGCACACGAGCAGTACTTC
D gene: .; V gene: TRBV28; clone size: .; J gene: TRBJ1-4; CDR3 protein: CASSSPTGQNEKLFF; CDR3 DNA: TGTGCCAGCAGTTCTCCGACAGGCCAAAATGAAAAACTGTTTTTT
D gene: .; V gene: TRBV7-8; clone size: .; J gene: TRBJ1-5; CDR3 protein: CASSLGTVSNQPQHF; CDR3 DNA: TGTGCCAGCAGCTTAGGGACAGTTAGCAATCAGCCCCAGCATTTT
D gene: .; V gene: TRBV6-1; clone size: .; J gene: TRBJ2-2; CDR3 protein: CASSGRGRDTGELFF; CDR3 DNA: TGTGCCAGCTCCGGTAGGGGGAGGGACACCGGGGAGCTGTTTTTT
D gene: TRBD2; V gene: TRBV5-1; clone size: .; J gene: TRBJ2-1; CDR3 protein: CASSSGRGAPQFF; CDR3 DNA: TGCGCCAGCAGCTCCGGGAGGGGGGCCCCGCAGTTCTTC
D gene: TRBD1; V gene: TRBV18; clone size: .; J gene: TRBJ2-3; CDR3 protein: CASSPVGGQDTDTQYF; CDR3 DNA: TGTGCCAGCTCACCGGTGGGGGGACAGGACACAGATACGCAGTATTTT
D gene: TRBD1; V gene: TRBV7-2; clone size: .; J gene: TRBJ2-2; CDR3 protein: CASSSRGRDTGELFF; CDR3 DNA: TGTGCCAGCAGCTCTAGGGGGCGGGACACCGGGGAGCTGTTTTTT
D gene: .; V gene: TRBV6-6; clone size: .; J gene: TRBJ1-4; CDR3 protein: CASSLTQGNEKLFF; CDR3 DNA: TGTGCCAGCAGTTTGACACAGGGAAATGAAAAACTGTTTTTT
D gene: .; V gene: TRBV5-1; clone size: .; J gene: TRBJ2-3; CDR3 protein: CASSLGQGKIGTDTQYF; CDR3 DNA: TGCGCCAGCAGCTTGGGTCAGGGTAAGATCGGCACAGATACGCAGTATTTT
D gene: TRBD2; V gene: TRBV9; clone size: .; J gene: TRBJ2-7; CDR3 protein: CASSGAHERGYEQYF; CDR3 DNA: TGTGCCAGCAGCGGGGCCCACGAGCGGGGGTACGAGCAGTACTTC